A single sample is the source of the 9 T cell receptor beta chains below, sequenced in a study of cytomegalovirus exposure and HLA in healthy donors. The PCR had 60 Vbeta and 13 Jbeta primers. TCRdb keeps only in-frame clones here, not all; method: immunoSEQ multiplex PCR. The sample consists of under 200,000 clones, roughly 80% of them appearing once. The specimen was PBMCs. The receptors stem from a female donor in good health and CMV-seronegative.

This sequence joins TRBV10-3 and TRBJ2-5; TRBD1 aligns across 7 bases. The better agreement between TRBJ2-7 and the DNA end casts doubt on the J call. CDR3 length: 13 amino acids. Per the germline V gene, CDR1 is ENHRY and CDR2 is SYGVKD. This CDR3 reads CAIKGTDLYEQYF. The CDR3 DNA reads as TGTGCCATCAAAGGGACAGATCTCTACGAGCAGTACTTC.

Only one count was recorded for this clone. The chain recombines TRBV5-4 with TRBJ2-1, with TRBD2 identical over 8 bases. With V trimmed by 1 base and J by 16 bases, 7 bases remained unmatched. Germline CDR1 and CDR2: SGHNT and YYREEE (reference sequence). CDR3 length: 12 residues. The CDR3 nucleotides read TGTGCCAGCAGCTTGCCCGGGACTAGTAATTTCTTC. This translates into CASSLPGTSNFF.

The chain carries TRBV28 and TRBJ2-5, with 8 bases matching TRBD2. Germline trimming cut 6 bases from V and 4 bases from J; bases unmatched to any gene: 19. The CDR3 covers 18 residues. CDR1 and CDR2 from the germline V gene are MDHEN and SYDVKM. The CDR3 coding sequence is TGTGCCAGCAGCCCCCTTCGGCGGGCGGGGGGTTTGCGAGAGACCCAGTACTTC. The encoded protein is CASSPLRRAGGLRETQYF.

The CDR3 loop is CASSGHREETQYF. CDR3 DNA: TGTGCCAGCAGCGGACACAGGGAGGAGACCCAGTACTTC. V and J are TRBV7-2 and TRBJ2-5, with TRBD1 as a possible D gene (6 bases). The CDR3 has 13 amino acids. The germline CDR1 and CDR2 sequences are SGHTA and FQGNSA. Trimming removed 5 bases from V and 5 bases from J, with 12 bases in between.

The gene calls are TRBV6-6 and TRBJ2-1; 8 nucleotides match TRBD2. Unmatched junction bases numbered 3, after V lost 6 bases and J lost 5 bases. Germline values: CDR1 MNHNY, CDR2 SVGAGI (reference sequence). This CDR3 has 13 amino acids. CDR3: CASRTGGNNEQFF. The CDR3 nucleotides are TGTGCCAGCAGAACGGGGGGGAACAATGAGCAGTTCTTC.

The J gene is TRBJ2-7, the V gene TRBV7-6, with TRBD2 identical over 7 bases. Germline CDR1 and CDR2: SGHVS and FNYEAQ. V lost 5 bases, J lost 2 bases, and 9 bases stayed unmatched. The CDR3 runs 15 residues. CDR3: CASSPGGGFTYEQYF. CDR3 sequence (DNA): TGTGCCAGCAGCCCGGGGGGAGGGTTTACCTACGAGCAGTACTTC. The full variable domain, its missing parts supplied by reference TRBV7-6 and TRBJ2-7, is GAGVSQSPRYKVTKRGQDVALRCDPISGHVSLYWYRQALGQGPEFLTYFNYEAQQDKSGLPNDRFSAERPEGSISTLTIQRTEQRDSAMYRCASSPGGGFTYEQYFGPGTRLTVT.

This chain links TRBV11-2 with TRBJ2-3, with D uncertain. Trimming took off 3 bases at V and 4 bases at J, with 5 bases between the two ends. This CDR3 region has 12 residues. The germline V gene encodes CDR1 SGHAT and CDR2 FQNNGV. CDR3 in DNA: TGTGCCAGCAGCTTTAGCCCAGATACGCAGTATTTT. Translating it yields CASSFSPDTQYF.

The chain combines TRBV5-1 with TRBJ2-1; 10 positions agree with TRBD2. CDR1 is SGHRS and CDR2 is YFSETQ in the germline V gene. Losses at the gene ends were 0 bases for V and 9 bases for J; bases not matched to a gene: 9. The CDR3 runs 16 residues. The CDR3 spells CASSLATSGNTFEQFF. DNA of the CDR3: TGCGCCAGCAGCTTGGCAACTAGCGGGAACACTTTTGAGCAGTTCTTC.

The chain couples TRBV2 to TRBJ1-5; possible D gene TRBD1, 5 bases. In germline, CDR1 is SNHLY, CDR2 FYNNEI. Trimming took off 4 bases at V and 2 bases at J, with 12 bases between the two ends. The CDR3 loop spans 15 amino acids. CDR3 protein: CASSVGGVGNQPQHF. CDR3 coding DNA: TGTGCCAGCAGTGTGGGGGGAGTAGGCAATCAGCCCCAGCATTTT.